This is a list of T cell receptor beta chains from one sample in a study of blood T cell repertoires in COVID-19. Some clones are missing from TCRdb's copy, which holds only in-frame ones; the method was immunoSEQ multiplex PCR. The sample comprises approximately 470,000 clones, around 90% of which are singletons, and approximately 0.7% rests with the top ten. Input material: PBMCs or T cells enriched from blood (not recorded which). Receptor source: a woman aged 18-29 years who had recovered from COVID-19. Each CDR3 is given with its conserved first and last residue. The D gene is left open where the match is weak. Size tells how often a clone was seen (once, few, many) or the class of an expanded clone, and some rows leave it out.

TRBV27	TRBJ1-6	NA	NA	CASSFGDWRNSPLHF	TGTGCCAGCAGTTTTGGAGATTGGAGGAATTCACCCCTCCACTTT
TRBV6-5	TRBJ1-2	once	NA	CASSYSGADGYTF	TGTGCCAGCAGTTACTCGGGGGCGGACGGCTACACCTTC
TRBV25-1	TRBJ2-3	NA	NA	CASSDPGGPADTQYF	TGTGCCAGCAGTGATCCTGGCGGCCCCGCAGATACGCAGTATTTT
TRBV28	TRBJ2-5	NA	TRBD2	CASRGLAEETQYF	TGTGCCAGCAGGGGACTAGCGGAAGAGACCCAGTACTTC
TRBV6-6	TRBJ2-7	NA	NA	CASSPGGAKNEQYF	TGTGCCAGCAGCCCCGGAGGGGCCAAGAACGAGCAGTACTTC
TRBV19	TRBJ2-7	NA	NA	CASSRSDSLTYEQYF	TGTGCCAGTAGTAGATCGGACAGCCTAACCTACGAGCAGTACTTC
TRBV19	TRBJ1-1	NA	NA	CASSLLTSDEAFF	TGTGCCAGTAGTTTACTGACATCGGATGAAGCTTTCTTT
TRBV12-3/TRBV12-4	TRBJ1-4	NA	NA	CASSGEGVEKLFF	TGTGCCAGCAGCGGAGAGGGGGTAGAAAAACTGTTTTTT
TRBV14	TRBJ1-1	NA	NA	CASSQGSGFEAFF	TGTGCCAGCAGCCAAGGAAGCGGATTTGAAGCTTTCTTT
TRBV7-8	TRBJ2-7	NA	TRBD1	CASSSGTGIYEQYF	TGTGCCAGCAGCTCCGGGACAGGGATCTACGAGCAGTACTTC
TRBV18	TRBJ1-1	NA	TRBD1	CASSSNGQGTNTEAFF	TGTGCCAGCTCATCTAACGGACAGGGGACGAACACTGAAGCTTTCTTT